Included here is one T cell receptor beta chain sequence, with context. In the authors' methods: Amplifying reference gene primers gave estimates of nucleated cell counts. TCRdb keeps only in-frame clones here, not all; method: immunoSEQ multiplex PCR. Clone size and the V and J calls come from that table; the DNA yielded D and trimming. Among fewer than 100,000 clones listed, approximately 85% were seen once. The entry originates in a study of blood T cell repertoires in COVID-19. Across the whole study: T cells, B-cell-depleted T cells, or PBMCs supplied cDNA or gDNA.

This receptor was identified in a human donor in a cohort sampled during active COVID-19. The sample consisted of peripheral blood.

Written as DNA, the CDR3 is TGCAGTGCTAGTACCGGGACAGGGCAGGACAATGAGCAGTTCTTC. Translation: CSASTGTGQDNEQFF. This rearrangement joins TRBV20-1 to TRBJ2-1, with 9 positions matching TRBD1. Germline V gene lookup returns CDR1 DFQATT and CDR2 SNEGSKA (reference sequence). This CDR3 comprises 15 residues. Trimming cost V 3 bases and J 5 bases; bases outside gene matches: 8.